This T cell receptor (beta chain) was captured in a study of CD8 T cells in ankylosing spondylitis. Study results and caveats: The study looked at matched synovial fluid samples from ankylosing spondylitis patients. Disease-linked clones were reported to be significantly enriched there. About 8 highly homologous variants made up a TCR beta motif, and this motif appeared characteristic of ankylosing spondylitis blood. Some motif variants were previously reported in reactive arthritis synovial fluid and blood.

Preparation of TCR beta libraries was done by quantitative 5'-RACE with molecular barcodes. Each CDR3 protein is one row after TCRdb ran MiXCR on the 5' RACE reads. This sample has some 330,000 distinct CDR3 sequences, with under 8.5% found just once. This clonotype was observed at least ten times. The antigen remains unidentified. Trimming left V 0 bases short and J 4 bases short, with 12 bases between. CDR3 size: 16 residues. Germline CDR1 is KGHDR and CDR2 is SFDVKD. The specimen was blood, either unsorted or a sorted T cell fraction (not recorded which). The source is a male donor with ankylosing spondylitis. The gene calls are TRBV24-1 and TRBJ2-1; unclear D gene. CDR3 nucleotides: TGTGCCACCAGTGATTTGTTCGCTAGTGGGTACAATGAGCAGTTCTTC. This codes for CATSDLFASGYNEQFF.